This is a list of T cell receptor beta chains from one sample in a study of T cells in Graves' hyperthyroidism and ophthalmopathy. TCRdb ran MiXCR on the multiplex PCR reads and lists one entry per CDR3 protein. The sample has roughly 650,000 distinct CDR3 sequences; roughly a sixth are singletons. The sequencing sample was made of blood. Every receptor here comes from a woman between 35 and 50 years old with Graves' ophthalmopathy. The CDR3 runs from the conserved cysteine through the conserved F or W. The order of the fields is V gene, D gene, J gene, clone size, CDR3 DNA, CDR3 protein. D genes are given only for firm matches. Size values are once, few and many counts, or a class for expanded clones, and some rows have none.

V gene: TRBV19
D gene: NA
J gene: TRBJ1-2
clone size: few
CDR3 DNA: TGTGCCAGTACTGGGGGCGTCAACTATGGCTACACCTTC
CDR3 protein: CASTGGVNYGYTF

V gene: TRBV5-1
D gene: TRBD2
J gene: TRBJ2-1
clone size: many
CDR3 DNA: TGCGCCAGCAGTGATAGCGGGGGTAGAAATGAGCAGTTCTTC
CDR3 protein: CASSDSGGRNEQFF

V gene: TRBV29-1
D gene: NA
J gene: TRBJ2-1
clone size: many
CDR3 DNA: TGCAGCTCCGAGAAAGAGTACAATGAGCAGTTCTTC
CDR3 protein: CSSEKEYNEQFF

V gene: TRBV20-1
D gene: NA
J gene: TRBJ1-6
clone size: many
CDR3 DNA: TGCAGTGCAGAGGGCAGACTTAATTCACCCCTCCACTTT
CDR3 protein: CSAEGRLNSPLHF

V gene: TRBV18
D gene: TRBD1
J gene: TRBJ2-3
clone size: few
CDR3 DNA: TGTGCCAGCTCACCCCTTCCGGCCAGGGGGCCAGATACGCAGTATTTT
CDR3 protein: CASSPLPARGPDTQYF

V gene: TRBV27
D gene: NA
J gene: TRBJ2-2
clone size: NA
CDR3 DNA: TGTGCCAGCAGTTCTCTAGGGGGGGCCGGGGAGCTGTTTTTT
CDR3 protein: CASSSLGGAGELFF

V gene: TRBV25-1
D gene: NA
J gene: TRBJ2-7
clone size: NA
CDR3 DNA: TGTGCCAGCAGTGACCCTCGGGGAGTGGGACGGACCTACGAGCAGTACTTC
CDR3 protein: CASSDPRGVGRTYEQYF

V gene: TRBV7-9
D gene: NA
J gene: TRBJ1-4
clone size: NA
CDR3 DNA: TGTGCCAGCAGCTTAGAATTTCGGCAGGGACTCGAAAAACTGTTTTTT
CDR3 protein: CASSLEFRQGLEKLFF

V gene: TRBV5-1
D gene: NA
J gene: TRBJ1-1
clone size: many
CDR3 DNA: TGTGCCAGCTCACTAGAGGGTTTGAACACTGAAGCTTTCTTT
CDR3 protein: CASSLEGLNTEAFF

V gene: TRBV20-1
D gene: TRBD2
J gene: TRBJ2-7
clone size: many
CDR3 DNA: TGCAGTGCTAGTGGACTAGCGGGGGTGGAGCAGTACTTC
CDR3 protein: CSASGLAGVEQYF

V gene: TRBV2
D gene: NA
J gene: TRBJ2-2
clone size: few
CDR3 DNA: TGTGCCAGCAGTTTTCAGGGTGGGCTTTCTACCGGGGAGCTGTTTTTT
CDR3 protein: CASSFQGGLSTGELFF

V gene: TRBV12-3/TRBV12-4
D gene: TRBD1
J gene: TRBJ2-2
clone size: few
CDR3 DNA: TGTGCCAGCAGTTTCACCCCGGGACAGGGCGTCGGGGAGCTGTTTTTT
CDR3 protein: CASSFTPGQGVGELFF

V gene: TRBV6-1
D gene: TRBD2
J gene: TRBJ2-7
clone size: NA
CDR3 DNA: TGTGCCAGCACCCCTCCTCCTTTGGCGGGGGATCGCTACGAGCAGTACTTC
CDR3 protein: CASTPPPLAGDRYEQYF

V gene: TRBV30
D gene: NA
J gene: TRBJ2-7
clone size: few
CDR3 DNA: TGTGCCTGGAGCGGGATTCAGACCTACGAGCAGTGCTTC
CDR3 protein: CAWSGIQTYEQCF

V gene: TRBV30
D gene: NA
J gene: TRBJ2-7
clone size: NA
CDR3 DNA: TGTGCCTGGGGCCGGGACCACCTTCCTGGCGAGCAGTACTTC
CDR3 protein: CAWGRDHLPGEQYF

V gene: TRBV18
D gene: TRBD2
J gene: TRBJ2-5
clone size: many
CDR3 DNA: TGTGCCAGCTCATCCGGGGAGGGAGAGACCCAGTACTTC
CDR3 protein: CASSSGEGETQYF

V gene: TRBV28
D gene: TRBD1
J gene: TRBJ2-2
clone size: few
CDR3 DNA: TGTGCCACCGGTGGGACAGGGGGCACCGGGGAGCTGTTTTTT
CDR3 protein: CATGGTGGTGELFF

V gene: TRBV6-5
D gene: NA
J gene: TRBJ2-2
clone size: few
CDR3 DNA: TGTGCCAGCAGTTCCTTATCGAGGGACACCGGGGAGCTGTTTTTT
CDR3 protein: CASSSLSRDTGELFF

V gene: TRBV7-3
D gene: NA
J gene: TRBJ2-1
clone size: many
CDR3 DNA: TGTGCCAGCAGCTTCGGGACCGACTGGGACAATGAGCAGTTCTTC
CDR3 protein: CASSFGTDWDNEQFF

V gene: TRBV20-1
D gene: TRBD2
J gene: TRBJ2-3
clone size: few
CDR3 DNA: TGCAGTGCTAGAGACCCTAGCGGCTTAAACACAGATACGCAGTATTTT
CDR3 protein: CSARDPSGLNTDTQYF

V gene: TRBV27
D gene: TRBD2
J gene: TRBJ2-5
clone size: NA
CDR3 DNA: TGTGCCAGCAGCCCGCGGGGAGGGATGGGAGAGACCCAGTACTTC
CDR3 protein: CASSPRGGMGETQYF